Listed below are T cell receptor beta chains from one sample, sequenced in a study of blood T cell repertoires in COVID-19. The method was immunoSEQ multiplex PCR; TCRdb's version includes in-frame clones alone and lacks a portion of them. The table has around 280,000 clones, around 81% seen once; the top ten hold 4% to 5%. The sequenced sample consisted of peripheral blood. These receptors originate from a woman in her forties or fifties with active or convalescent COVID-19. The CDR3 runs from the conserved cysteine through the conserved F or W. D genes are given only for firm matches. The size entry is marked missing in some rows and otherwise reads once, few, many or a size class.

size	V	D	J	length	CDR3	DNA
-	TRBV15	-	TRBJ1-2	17	CATSRGLGGAGGYGYTF	TGTGCCACCAGCAGAGGACTGGGGGGGGCGGGTGGTTATGGCTACACCTTC
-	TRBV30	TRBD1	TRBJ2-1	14	CAWGGTGQRNEQFF	TGTGCCTGGGGGGGGACAGGGCAACGCAATGAGCAGTTCTTC
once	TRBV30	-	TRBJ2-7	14	CAWSVLTSMSEQYF	TGTGCCTGGAGTGTACTGACTAGTATGTCCGAGCAGTACTTC
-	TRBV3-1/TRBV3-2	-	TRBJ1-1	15	CASSPTGPTNTEAFF	TGTGCCAGCAGCCCCACAGGGCCCACGAACACTGAAGCTTTCTTT
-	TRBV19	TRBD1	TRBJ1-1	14	CASRGTVMNTEAFF	TGTGCCAGCCGGGGGACAGTTATGAACACTGAAGCTTTCTTT
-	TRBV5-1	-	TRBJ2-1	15	CASSLGSTPSNEQFF	TGCGCCAGCAGCCTCGGGAGTACACCTTCCAATGAGCAGTTCTTC
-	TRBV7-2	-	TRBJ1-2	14	CASSLESGVYGYTF	TGTGCCAGCAGCTTAGAGTCCGGTGTTTATGGCTACACCTTC
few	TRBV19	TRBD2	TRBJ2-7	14	CASRTPGGGAEQYF	TGTGCCAGTAGAACCCCGGGCGGGGGTGCCGAGCAGTACTTC
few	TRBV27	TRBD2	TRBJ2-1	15	CATGKVAGVGNEQFF	TGTGCCACCGGGAAGGTAGCGGGAGTGGGCAATGAGCAGTTCTTC
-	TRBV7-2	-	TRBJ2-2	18	CASSFGSGSLFGTGELFF	TGTGCCAGCAGCTTCGGTAGCGGATCCCTTTTTGGAACCGGGGAGCTGTTTTTT
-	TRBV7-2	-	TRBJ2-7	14	CASSSGLSAYEQYF	TGTGCCAGCAGCTCGGGACTGAGCGCCTACGAGCAGTACTTC
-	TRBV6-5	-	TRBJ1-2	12	CASLGGNYGYTF	TGTGCCAGCCTGGGAGGTAACTATGGCTACACCTTC
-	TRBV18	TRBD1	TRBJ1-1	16	CASSPPARGLGAEAFF	TGTGCCAGCTCACCACCGGCGAGGGGGCTGGGGGCTGAAGCTTTCTTT
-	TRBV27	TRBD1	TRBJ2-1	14	CASSRTGAYNEQFF	TGTGCCAGCAGCCGGACAGGGGCCTACAATGAGCAGTTCTTC
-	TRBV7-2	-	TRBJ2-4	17	CASSLKGQTPLRDIQYF	TGTGCCAGCAGCTTAAAAGGCCAAACCCCCCTTCGGGACATTCAGTACTTC
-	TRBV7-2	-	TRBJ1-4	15	CASSLDLTRNEKLFF	TGTGCCAGCAGCTTAGACCTTACGAGAAATGAAAAACTGTTTTTT
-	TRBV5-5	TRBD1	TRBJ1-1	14	CASSLIGGYTEAFF	TGTGCCAGCAGCTTGATAGGGGGCTACACTGAAGCTTTCTTT
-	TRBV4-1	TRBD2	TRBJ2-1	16	CASSQDPSGIYNEQFF	TGCGCCAGCAGCCAAGATCCTAGCGGGATTTACAATGAGCAGTTCTTC
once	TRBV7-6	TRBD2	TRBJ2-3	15	CASSPMGGRSDTQYF	TGTGCCAGCAGCCCCATGGGCGGGAGGTCAGATACGCAGTATTTT
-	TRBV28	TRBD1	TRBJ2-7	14	CASRPQGATREQYF	TGTGCCAGCAGGCCACAGGGGGCAACAAGGGAGCAGTACTTC
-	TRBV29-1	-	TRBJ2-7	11	CSVAQFYEQYF	TGCAGCGTTGCACAGTTCTACGAGCAGTACTTC
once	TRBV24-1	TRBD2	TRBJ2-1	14	CATSGRSGGNEQFF	TGTGCCACCAGTGGGCGGTCGGGAGGAAATGAGCAGTTCTTC
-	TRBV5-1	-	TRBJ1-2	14	CASSRSGDSDGYTF	TGCGCCAGCAGCCGGTCGGGGGATTCGGATGGCTACACCTTC
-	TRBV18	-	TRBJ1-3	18	CASSPNLSGVQSGNTIYF	TGTGCCAGCTCACCAAATCTATCGGGGGTCCAATCTGGAAACACCATATATTTT
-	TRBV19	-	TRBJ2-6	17	CASSSRVPLSGANVLTF	TGTGCCAGTAGTAGCAGGGTGCCGCTCTCTGGGGCCAACGTCCTGACTTTC
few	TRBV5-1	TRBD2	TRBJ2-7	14	CASSPSGGLAEQYF	TGCGCCAGCAGTCCTAGCGGGGGTCTCGCCGAGCAGTACTTC
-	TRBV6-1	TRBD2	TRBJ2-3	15	CASSESGGGADTQYF	TGTGCCAGCAGTGAATCGGGGGGTGGGGCAGATACGCAGTATTTT
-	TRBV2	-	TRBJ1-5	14	CASSEETGSQPQHF	TGTGCCAGCAGTGAAGAAACAGGGTCACAGCCCCAGCATTTT
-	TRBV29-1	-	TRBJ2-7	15	CSVAPYRGSSYEQYF	TGCAGCGTTGCGCCGTATCGGGGGAGCTCCTACGAGCAGTACTTC
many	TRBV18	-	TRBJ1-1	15	CASSPVQGLNTEAFF	TGTGCCAGCTCACCAGTACAGGGCTTAAACACTGAAGCTTTCTTT
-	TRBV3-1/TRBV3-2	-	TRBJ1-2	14	CASSQVTQHYGYTF	TGTGCCAGCAGCCAAGTAACACAGCACTATGGCTACACCTTC
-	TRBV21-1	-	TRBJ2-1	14	CASRGHKPYNEQFF	TGTGCCAGCAGGGGACACAAACCCTACAATGAGCAGTTCTTC